Listed below are T cell receptor beta chains from one sample, sequenced in a study of vaccination effects on CD4 cells after COVID-19. Their antigens are not known. The protocol was immunoSEQ multiplex PCR, while the TCRdb copy is restricted to in-frame clones and leaves out a portion. The data hold some 40,000 clones, with over 60% observed a single time. The sample was CD4+ T cells from PBMCs cultured with HCoV-NL63 spike peptides, taken before COVID-19 vaccination. These TCRs come from a human donor who had a prior SARS-CoV-2 infection. Both conserved end residues are part of each CDR3. A D gene is named only where the DNA matches it firmly. Clone size is not always given. Where it is, it says once, few, many or a class for expanded clones.

j_call v_call clone_size d_call cdr3_aa cdr3_nt
TRBJ1-1 TRBV7-9 NA NA CASSPTNLNTEAFF TGTGCCAGCAGCCCAACCAACTTGAACACTGAAGCTTTCTTT
TRBJ1-1 TRBV5-6 once TRBD1 CASSYTRDRGRSTEAFF TGTGCCAGCAGCTACACCCGGGACAGGGGTAGAAGTACTGAAGCTTTCTTT
TRBJ2-5 TRBV13 NA NA CASSPYSTRGQETQYF TGTGCCAGCAGCCCATACAGTACTAGGGGACAAGAGACCCAGTACTTC
TRBJ1-3 TRBV27 NA NA CATNLPGHSSGNTIYF TGTGCCACCAATCTACCGGGACACTCGTCTGGAAACACCATATATTTT
TRBJ1-1 TRBV7-9 few TRBD1 CASSEGQGAATEAFF TGTGCCAGCAGCGAGGGACAGGGGGCGGCCACTGAAGCTTTCTTT
TRBJ2-3 TRBV5-1 NA TRBD2 CASSQGLAGTDTQYF TGCGCCAGCAGCCAGGGACTAGCGGGCACAGATACGCAGTATTTT
TRBJ2-3 TRBV14 NA NA CASSQDQRVYSDTQYF TGTGCCAGCAGCCAAGATCAGCGGGTTTATTCGGATACGCAGTATTTT
TRBJ2-7 TRBV7-2 NA TRBD2 CASSPMGSGSEQYF TGTGCCAGCAGCCCGATGGGTAGCGGGAGCGAGCAGTACTTC
TRBJ2-3 TRBV10-3 NA NA CAISVSGGTDTQYF TGTGCCATCAGTGTCTCGGGGGGCACAGATACGCAGTATTTT
TRBJ2-2 TRBV27 NA NA CASSQDTGELFF TGTGCCAGCAGCCAGGACACCGGGGAGCTGTTTTTT
TRBJ2-7 TRBV2 few TRBD2 CASRGGKSWGGIHEQYF TGTGCCAGCAGGGGGGGAAAGTCGTGGGGGGGAATTCACGAGCAGTACTTC
TRBJ2-1 TRBV19 once TRBD2 CASAREREFYNEQFF TGTGCCAGTGCCAGGGAGCGGGAGTTCTACAATGAGCAGTTCTTC
TRBJ2-2 TRBV12-5 few NA CASGFQNGELFF TGTGCTAGTGGTTTTCAAAACGGGGAGCTGTTTTTT
TRBJ2-3 TRBV12-2 NA NA CASRGTGVGDTQYF TGTGCAAGTCGCGGGACAGGGGTGGGAGATACGCAGTATTTT
TRBJ2-1 TRBV4-2 NA NA CASSNVLRDNEQFF TGTGCCAGCAGCAACGTTCTTCGGGACAATGAGCAGTTCTTC
TRBJ2-3 TRBV5-1 NA TRBD2 CASSLNPGGGDTQYF TGCGCCAGCAGCTTGAATCCCGGGGGGGGAGATACGCAGTATTTT
TRBJ2-1 TRBV13 few NA CASSLGGMLYNEQFF TGTGCCAGCAGCTTAGGCGGGATGCTCTACAATGAGCAGTTCTTC
TRBJ2-3 TRBV5-1 NA TRBD1 CASSLLGSTGGLTDTQYF TGCGCCAGCAGCTTGTTAGGTTCGACAGGGGGTCTCACAGATACGCAGTATTTT
TRBJ2-3 TRBV6-1 NA NA CASSEERGGTDTQYF TGTGCCAGCAGTGAAGAGAGGGGGGGCACAGATACGCAGTATTTT
TRBJ1-2 TRBV5-1 NA NA CASSLASNYGYTF TGCGCCAGCAGCTTGGCCTCTAACTATGGCTACACCTTC
TRBJ1-2 TRBV5-4 NA NA CASSSPRTFNYGYTF TGTGCCAGCAGCTCGCCTCGGACTTTCAACTATGGCTACACCTTC
TRBJ1-2 TRBV6-5 NA TRBD1 CASSTLTGTGGYTF TGTGCCAGCAGTACTTTAACCGGGACAGGTGGCTACACCTTC
TRBJ1-2 TRBV4-1 NA NA CASSQVSRGIYGYTF TGCGCCAGCAGCCAAGTTTCCCGGGGCATCTATGGCTACACCTTC
TRBJ2-1 TRBV19 NA TRBD2 CASSKRLAGGLNEQFF TGTGCCAGTAGTAAACGACTAGCGGGAGGGCTCAATGAGCAGTTCTTC
TRBJ2-5 TRBV5-5 NA NA CASSLEGSETQYF TGTGCCAGCAGCTTGGAGGGGTCGGAGACCCAGTACTTC
TRBJ1-5 TRBV6-5 few NA CASHQGYSNQPQHF TGTGCCAGCCATCAGGGTTATAGCAATCAGCCCCAGCATTTT
TRBJ1-1 TRBV7-2 NA NA CASSSRALNTEAFF TGTGCCAGCAGCTCCCGGGCCTTGAACACTGAAGCTTTCTTT
TRBJ2-3 TRBV3-1/TRBV3-2 NA NA CASSLLATDTQYF TGTGCCAGCAGCTTGCTAGCGACAGATACGCAGTATTTT
TRBJ2-1 TRBV6-5 NA TRBD2 CASSKLAGGPSEQFF TGTGCCAGCAGTAAGCTAGCGGGGGGGCCCAGTGAGCAGTTCTTC
TRBJ1-6 TRBV28 few TRBD1 CASLVGQENSPLHF TGTGCCAGCCTAGTGGGACAGGAGAATTCACCCCTCCACTTT
TRBJ1-3 TRBV5-6 NA NA CASSLSPGTGNTIYF TGTGCCAGCAGCTTATCCCCCGGGACTGGAAACACCATATATTTT
TRBJ2-3 TRBV7-3 NA NA CASSFAIDGTDTQYF TGTGCCAGCAGCTTCGCAATAGATGGCACAGATACGCAGTATTTT